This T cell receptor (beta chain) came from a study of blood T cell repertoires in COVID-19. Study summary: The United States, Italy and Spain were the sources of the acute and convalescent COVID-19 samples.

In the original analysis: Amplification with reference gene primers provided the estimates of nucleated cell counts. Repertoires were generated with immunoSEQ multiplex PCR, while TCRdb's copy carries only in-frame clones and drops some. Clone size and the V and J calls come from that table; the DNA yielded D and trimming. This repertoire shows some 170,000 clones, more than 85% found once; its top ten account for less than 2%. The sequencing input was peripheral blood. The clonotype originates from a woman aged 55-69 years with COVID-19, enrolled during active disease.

DNA of the CDR3: TGTGCCTGGAGTCTAATAGGGACTAGCGGGCGCTACAATGAGCAGTTCTTC. As protein: CAWSLIGTSGRYNEQFF. This chain joins TRBV30 and TRBJ2-1; 12 bases fit TRBD2. The CDR3 contains 17 residues. Trimming took 2 bases from V and 3 from J; bases not matched to a gene: 8. CDR1 is GTSNPN and CDR2 is SVGIG in the germline V gene (reference sequence).